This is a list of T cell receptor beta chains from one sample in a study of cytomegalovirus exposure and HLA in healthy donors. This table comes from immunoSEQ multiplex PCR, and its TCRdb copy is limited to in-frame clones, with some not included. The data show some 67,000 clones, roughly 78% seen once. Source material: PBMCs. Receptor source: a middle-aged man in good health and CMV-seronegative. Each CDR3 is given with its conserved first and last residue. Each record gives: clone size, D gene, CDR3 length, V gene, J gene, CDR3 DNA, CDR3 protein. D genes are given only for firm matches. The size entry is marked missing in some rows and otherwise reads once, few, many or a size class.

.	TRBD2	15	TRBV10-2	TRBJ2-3	TGCGCCAGCATATCAGCGGGGGGGAGCACAGATACGCAGTATTTT	CASISAGGSTDTQYF
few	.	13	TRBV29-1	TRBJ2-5	TGCAGCGTTCAGCGGTCGTACCAAGAGACCCAGTACTTC	CSVQRSYQETQYF
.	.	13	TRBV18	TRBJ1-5	TGTGCCAGCTCACCAGGGGGCGGACAGCCCCAGCATTTT	CASSPGGGQPQHF
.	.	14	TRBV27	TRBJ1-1	TGTGCCAGCAGTTTGGTCAGGGGCAACACTGAAGCTTTCTTT	CASSLVRGNTEAFF
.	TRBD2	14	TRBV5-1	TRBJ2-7	TGCGCCAGCAGCTTGCTAGCGGCAACCTACGAGCAGTACTTC	CASSLLAATYEQYF
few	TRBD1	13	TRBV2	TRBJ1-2	TGTGCCAGCGCCGGGACAGGGAACTATGGCTACACCTTC	CASAGTGNYGYTF
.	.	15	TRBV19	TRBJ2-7	TGTGCCAGTAGTATACAGGCTTCCCAAGTCTACGAGCAGTACTTC	CASSIQASQVYEQYF
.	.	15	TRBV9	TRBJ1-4	TGTGCCAGCAGCGTAGGCGAGGTCGGTAATGAAAAACTGTTTTTT	CASSVGEVGNEKLFF
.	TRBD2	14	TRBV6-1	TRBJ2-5	TGTGCCAGCAGTGGGGGAGGGGCGGGAGAGACCCAGTACTTC	CASSGGGAGETQYF
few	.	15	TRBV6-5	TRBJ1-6	TGTGCCAGCAGCTACGAACAGGGACGGGATTCACCCCTCCACTTT	CASSYEQGRDSPLHF
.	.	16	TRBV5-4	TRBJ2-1	TGTGCCAGCAGCTTGGGGGTGGGGAGCTCCTACAATGAGCAGTTCTTC	CASSLGVGSSYNEQFF
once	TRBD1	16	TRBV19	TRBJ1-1	TGTGCCAGTAGTAGGGACAGTGAGGGTCTCGGCACTGAAGCTTTCTTT	CASSRDSEGLGTEAFF
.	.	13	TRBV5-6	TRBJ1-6	TGTGCCAGCAGCTTGAGCTGGAATTCACCCCTCCACTTT	CASSLSWNSPLHF
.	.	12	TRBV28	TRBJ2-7	TGTGCCAGCAGTTTACGAGGTTACGAGCAGTACTTC	CASSLRGYEQYF
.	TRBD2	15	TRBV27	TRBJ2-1	TGTGCCAGCAGTCGCGGGCGGGAGGCGATAAATGAGCAGTTCTTC	CASSRGREAINEQFF
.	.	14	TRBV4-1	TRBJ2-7	TGCGCCAGCAGCCCCTCGGCGGGAACCTACGAGCAGTACTTC	CASSPSAGTYEQYF
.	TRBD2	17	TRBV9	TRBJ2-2	TGTGCCAGCAGCTTCCGGACTAGCGGCTTTAACACCGGGGAGCTGTTTTTT	CASSFRTSGFNTGELFF
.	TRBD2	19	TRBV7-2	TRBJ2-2	TGTGCCAGCAGCTTAGATCGGCGGGAGGCCCGTCTGGGGTCCGGGGAGCTGTTTTTT	CASSLDRREARLGSGELFF
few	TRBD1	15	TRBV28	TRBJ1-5	TGTGCCAGCAGTCCACGACAGGGTGTTCGAAGTCCCCAGCATTTT	CASSPRQGVRSPQHF
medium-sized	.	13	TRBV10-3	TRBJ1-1	TGTGCCATCCGGGCCGCGGGGAACACTGAAGCTTTCTTT	CAIRAAGNTEAFF
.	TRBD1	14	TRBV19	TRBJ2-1	TGTGCCAGTAATCCGGACAGGGCCTACAATGAGCAGTTCTTC	CASNPDRAYNEQFF
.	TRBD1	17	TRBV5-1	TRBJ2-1	TGCGCCAGCAGCTACCCGAGGACCCAGGGGGCGAACAATGAGCAGTTCTTC	CASSYPRTQGANNEQFF
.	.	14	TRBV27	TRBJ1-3	TGTGCCAGCAGTTTGGCAGGGCCTGGAAACACCATATATTTT	CASSLAGPGNTIYF
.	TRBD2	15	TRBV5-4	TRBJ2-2	TGTGCCAGCAGCTTGACTCTAGCGGGAGCCGGGGAGCTGTTTTTT	CASSLTLAGAGELFF
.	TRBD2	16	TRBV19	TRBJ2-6	TGTGCCAGTAGTGTCGGGGGGGCCTCCGGGGCCAACGTCCTGACTTTC	CASSVGGASGANVLTF
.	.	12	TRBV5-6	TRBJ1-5	TGTGCCAGCAGCTTGGATGGCCAGCCCCAGCATTTT	CASSLDGQPQHF
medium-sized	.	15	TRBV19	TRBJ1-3	TGTGCCAGTAGTATATTGCAGAACTCTGGAAACACCATATATTTT	CASSILQNSGNTIYF
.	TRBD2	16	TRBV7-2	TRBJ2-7	TGTGCCAGCAGCTTATCGGCTAGCGGGACTTACTACGAGCAGTACTTC	CASSLSASGTYYEQYF
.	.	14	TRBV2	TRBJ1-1	TGTGCCAGCAGTTCCACGGCAGGGGACACTGAAGCTTTCTTT	CASSSTAGDTEAFF
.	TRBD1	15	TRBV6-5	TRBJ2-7	TGTGCCAGCAGTTCGCTACCGACAGGGATCTACGAGCAGTACTTC	CASSSLPTGIYEQYF
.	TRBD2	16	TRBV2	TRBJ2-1	TGTGCCAGCAGACTTGGACTAGCGGGGGGGATGGATGAGCAGTTCTTC	CASRLGLAGGMDEQFF
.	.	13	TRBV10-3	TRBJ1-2	TGTGCCATCAAGACCGGGGATAACTATGGCTACACCTTC	CAIKTGDNYGYTF
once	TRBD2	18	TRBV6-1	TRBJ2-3	TGTGCCAGCAGTGAGTTTCCGACTAGCGGGGGGGGCACAGATACGCAGTATTTT	CASSEFPTSGGGTDTQYF
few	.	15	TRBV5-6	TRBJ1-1	TGTGCCAGCAGCCCTCAAACTGGGCGGAACACTGAAGCTTTCTTT	CASSPQTGRNTEAFF
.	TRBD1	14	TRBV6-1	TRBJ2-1	TGTGCCAGCACCGGGACAGGGGTTTTAAATGAGCAGTTCTTC	CASTGTGVLNEQFF
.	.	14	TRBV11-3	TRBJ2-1	TGTGCCAGCAGCGGCCGGGACTCCCTAAATGAGCAGTTCTTC	CASSGRDSLNEQFF
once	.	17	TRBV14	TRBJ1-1	TGTGCCAGCAGCCTAAGCCCGGGCAGGGGAATGAACACTGAAGCTTTCTTT	CASSLSPGRGMNTEAFF
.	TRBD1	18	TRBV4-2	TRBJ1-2	TGTGCCAGCCTCCCAAGTGGGGGTATGGACAGGGACCTTTATGGCTACACCTTC	CASLPSGGMDRDLYGYTF
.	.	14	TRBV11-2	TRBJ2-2	TGTGCCAGCAGCTTGACGGGGAGCACCGGGGAGCTGTTTTTT	CASSLTGSTGELFF
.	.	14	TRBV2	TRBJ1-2	TGTGCCAGCAGCCTCAACAATAAGAACTATGGCTACACCTTC	CASSLNNKNYGYTF
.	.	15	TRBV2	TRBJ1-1	TGTGCCAGCAGTGAACAGGGTTCGGCGAACACTGAAGCTTTCTTT	CASSEQGSANTEAFF
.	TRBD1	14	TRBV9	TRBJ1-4	TGTGCCAGCAGCCCAAGGACAGGTAGCGAAAAACTGTTTTTT	CASSPRTGSEKLFF
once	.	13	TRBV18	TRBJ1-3	TGTGCCAGCTCACCAGCAGGGGGAAACACCATATATTTT	CASSPAGGNTIYF
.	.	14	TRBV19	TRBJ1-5	TGTGCCAGTAGGACTAGACAGCCCAATCAGCCCCAGCATTTT	CASRTRQPNQPQHF
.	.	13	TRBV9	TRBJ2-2	TGTGCCAGCTGCCTAGCGCCCAGTGGGGAGCTGTTTTTT	CASCLAPSGELFF
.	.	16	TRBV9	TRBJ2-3	TGTGCCAGCAGCGTAGGGGGGACTTTAACCACAGATACGCAGTATTTT	CASSVGGTLTTDTQYF
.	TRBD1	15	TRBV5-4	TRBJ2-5	TGTGCCAGCAGCTTCAAGACAGGGCCGGTAGAGACCCAGTACTTC	CASSFKTGPVETQYF
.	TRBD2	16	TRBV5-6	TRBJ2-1	TGTGCCAGCAGCTTCCTTCGACTAGCGGGAGGGGATGAGCAGTTCTTC	CASSFLRLAGGDEQFF
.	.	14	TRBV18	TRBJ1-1	TGTGCCAGCTCACCGGACAGCAGGAACACTGAAGCTTTCTTT	CASSPDSRNTEAFF
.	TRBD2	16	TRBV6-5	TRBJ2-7	TGTGCCAGCAGTTACTCGGCGGGAGGGCCTTCCTACGAGCAGTACTTC	CASSYSAGGPSYEQYF
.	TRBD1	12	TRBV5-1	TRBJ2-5	TGCGCCAGCAGCTTCCAAGGGGACAGGGGGTACTTC	CASSFQGDRGYF
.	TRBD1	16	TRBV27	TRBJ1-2	TGTGCCAGCAGTTCATTCCGACAGGGGAGGAACTATGGCTACACCTTC	CASSSFRQGRNYGYTF
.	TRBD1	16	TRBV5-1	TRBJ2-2	TGCGCCAGCAGCTTGACGGGGACAGGGACCACCGGGGAGCTGTTTTTT	CASSLTGTGTTGELFF
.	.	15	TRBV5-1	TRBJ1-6	TGCGCCAGCAGCTTGAGGCGGGGTGCCAATTCACCCCTCCACTTT	CASSLRRGANSPLHF
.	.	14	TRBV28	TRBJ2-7	TGTGCCAGCAGTTTACGAACAGGGAGGGTCGAGCAGTACTTC	CASSLRTGRVEQYF
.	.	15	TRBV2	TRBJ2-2	TGTGCCAGCAGTGTGACTACCGGAGGGACCGGGGAGCTGTTTTTT	CASSVTTGGTGELFF
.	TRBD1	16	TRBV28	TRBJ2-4	TGTGCCAGCAGTCTGGAGGGACAGGGTGGCAAAAACATTCAGTACTTC	CASSLEGQGGKNIQYF